The 27 T cell receptor beta chains given below trace back to one sample, sequenced in a study of cytomegalovirus exposure and HLA in healthy donors (dated by TCRdb to the late 2010s). To prepare the library, the immunoSEQ multiplex PCR assay was applied. For the multiplex PCR, a mixture combining 60 forward primers for TCR Vbeta segments and 13 reverse primers for TCR Jbeta segments was used. TCRdb limited this immuneACCESS table to in-frame rearrangements with V and J called. A share of clones is missing; checked studies link under half to unresolved V genes, and the rest is unexplained. This sample is represented by approximately 210,000 clones; roughly three quarters of them were singletons. The ten largest make up more than 1.5% of the sample. What was sequenced was PBMCs. The receptors derive from a woman between 50 and 59 years old in good health and CMV-seronegative.

This rearrangement joins TRBV29-1 to TRBJ2-7; D gene ambiguous. Germline V gene lookup returns CDR1 SQVTM and CDR2 ANQGSEA. The CDR3 runs to 11 residues. V lost 7 bases and J 0 bases, leaving 7 bases between the germline ends. CDR3 in DNA: TGCAGCGCCTCCTACTCCTACGAGCAGTACTTC. This encodes CSASYSYEQYF.

The chain has TRBV5-5 and TRBJ1-2; the match to TRBD1 covers 7 bases. The trim removed 0 bases at V and 3 bases at J, leaving 11 bases unmatched. The CDR3 has 17 amino acids. CDR1 SGHKS and CDR2 YYEKEE come from the germline V gene (reference sequence). This chain's CDR3 is CASSLGVDRARDYGYTF. Written as DNA, the CDR3 is TGTGCCAGCAGCTTGGGCGTTGACAGGGCCCGGGACTATGGCTACACCTTC.

The chain combines TRBV4-3 with TRBJ1-2; 7 positions agree with TRBD1. The germline V gene has CDR1 LGHNA and CDR2 YSLEER. Trimming removed 3 bases from V and 8 bases from J; junction bases left unmatched: 12. The CDR3 length is 15 residues. The CDR3 bases are TGCGCCAGCAGCCATCGGGACAGCAAAAAGAAGGGCTACACCTTC. The encoded protein is CASSHRDSKKKGYTF.

V and J are TRBV28 and TRBJ1-6; D is undetermined. The germline V and J ends were trimmed by 6 bases and 2 bases, with 14 bases remaining between them. This CDR3 contains 16 residues. Per the germline V gene, CDR1 is MDHEN and CDR2 is SYDVKM. CDR3 coding DNA: TGTGCCAGCAGACACGAGAGGGTCACCTATAATTCACCCCTCCACTTT. The encoded protein is CASRHERVTYNSPLHF.

The chain uses TRBV19 and TRBJ1-5; the D gene is possibly TRBD1 (6 bases). V was cut by 4 bases and J by 0 bases, with 16 bases left in between. The CDR3 totals 17 residues. From germline, CDR1 is LNHDA and CDR2 SQIVND (reference sequence). DNA of the CDR3: TGTGCCAGTAGTACAAACAGGGTGGGTCGTAGCAATCAGCCCCAGCATTTT. This codes for CASSTNRVGRSNQPQHF.

The chain uses TRBV28 and TRBJ2-7; a possible D gene is TRBD1 (6 bases). Germline CDR1 MDHEN, CDR2 SYDVKM. The ends were cut back, 6 bases at V and 3 bases at J, with 18 bases in the middle. This CDR3 contains 15 residues. In DNA, the CDR3 is TGTGCCAGCAGCAACCGGGACACCCTCCTCTACGAGCAGTACTTC. It specifies CASSNRDTLLYEQYF.

This clone was detected only once. This chain connects TRBV27 to TRBJ1-5, with D possibly matching TRBD1 (5 bases). The CDR3 is 15 amino acids. CDR1 and CDR2 from the germline V gene are MNHEY and SMNVEV (reference sequence). V lost 3 bases and J 7 bases, leaving 16 bases between the germline ends. In DNA, the CDR3 is TGTGCCAGCAGTTTGGGAACTCAGGGCGGACAGCCCCAGCATTTT. It specifies CASSLGTQGGQPQHF.

The chain combines TRBV5-1 with TRBJ2-7, with D uncertain. Germline V gene data show CDR1 as SGHRS and CDR2 as YFSETQ. Trimming removed 1 base from V and 6 bases from J, with 8 bases in between. CDR3 length: 12 amino acids. CDR3 in DNA: TGCGCCAGCAGCTTGACATGGAGCGAGCAGTACTTC. Translating it yields CASSLTWSEQYF.

The CDR3, as DNA: TGTGCCAGTAGTTTTCGGACAGGGAGGAACACTGAAGCTTTCTTT. This codes for CASSFRTGRNTEAFF. This chain joins TRBV19 and TRBJ1-1, with TRBD1 identical over 8 bases. The CDR3 consists of 15 residues. Germline loops: CDR1 LNHDA, CDR2 SQIVND (reference sequence). V lost 5 bases and J lost 1; bases outside the gene matches: 6.

The chain uses TRBV10-3 and TRBJ2-3; TRBD2 matches 8 bases. The CDR3 extends over 15 amino acids. The V gene's germline CDR1 is ENHRY and CDR2 SYGVKD. Trimming at V came to 5 bases and at J to 3 bases, leaving 7 bases not matched to a gene. CDR3 coding DNA: TGTGCCATCAGTCCTAATAGCGGGGAAACAGATACGCAGTATTTT. Residues: CAISPNSGETDTQYF.

The chain links TRBV7-2 to TRBJ1-2, with 9 bases fitting TRBD1. The J segment lost 4 bases and the V segment lost 4 bases, leaving 10 bases of the junction unmatched. The CDR3 runs 16 residues. CDR1 and CDR2 from the germline V gene are SGHTA and FQGNSA. The CDR3 reads CASSSAGTGRIYGYTF. The DNA for the CDR3 is TGTGCCAGCAGCTCCGCCGGGACAGGGCGGATCTATGGCTACACCTTC. Full variable domain (rest looked up from reference TRBV7-2 and TRBJ1-2): GAGVSQSPSNKVTEKGKDVELRCDPISGHTALYWYRQSLGQGLEFLIYFQGNSAPDKSGLPSDRFSAERTGGSVSTLTIQRTQQEDSAVYLCASSSAGTGRIYGYTFGSGTRLTVV.

On this clone: Other DNA sequences in the same sample also yield this CDR3. The chain has TRBV19 and TRBJ1-1; a possible D gene is TRBD1 (5 bases). Trimming removed 1 base at V and 4 bases at J, with 7 bases between. The CDR3 loop spans 13 amino acids. The V gene's germline CDR1 is LNHDA and CDR2 SQIVND (reference sequence). The CDR3 sequence is CASSIGRGTEAFF. The CDR3 nucleotides read TGTGCCAGTAGTATAGGGAGGGGCACTGAAGCTTTCTTT. Using reference TRBV19 and TRBJ1-1 for the parts outside the CDR3, the full variable domain is DGGITQSPKYLFRKEGQNVTLSCEQNLNHDAMYWYRQDPGQGLRLIYYSQIVNDFQKGDIAEGYSVSREKKESFPLTVTSAQKNPTAFYLCASSIGRGTEAFFGQGTRLTVV.

This chain connects TRBV9 to TRBJ1-1; tentatively, D is TRBD1 (5 bases). V was shortened by 0 bases and J by 5 bases, with 14 bases between the two germline ends. The CDR3 loop spans 15 amino acids. The V gene's germline CDR1 is SGDLS and CDR2 YYNGEE. In DNA, the CDR3 is TGTGCCAGCAGCGTAGCCGCAGGGTCGCCGACTGAAGCTTTCTTT. Its translation: CASSVAAGSPTEAFF.

A note on this clone: The junction does not match germline at one end; this may be a read error. V and J are TRBV7-7 and TRBJ2-3, with 11 positions matching TRBD2. CDR3 length: 17 residues. Germline loops: CDR1 SSHAT, CDR2 FNYEAQ (reference sequence). CDR3 region: CASSRLAGGVLTDTQYF. CDR3 nucleotides: TGTGCTAGCAGCCGATTAGCGGGAGGGGTTCTCACAGATACGCAGTATTTT. The full variable domain, completed using reference TRBV7-7 and TRBJ2-3, is GAGVSQSPRYKVTKRGQDVTLRCDPISSHATLYWYQQALGQGPEFLTYFNYEAQPDKSGLPSDRFSAERPEGSISTLTIQRTEQRDSAMYRCASSRLAGGVLTDTQYFGPGTRLTVL.

The rearrangement joins TRBV7-9 to TRBJ1-3; D is ambiguous. Germline V CDR1 and CDR2: SEHNR, FQNEAQ (reference sequence). The CDR3 is 14 residues long. Trimming left V 4 bases short and J 1 base short, with 8 bases between. The CDR3 region is CASSSTESGNTIYF. Written as DNA, the CDR3 is TGTGCCAGCAGCTCAACTGAATCTGGAAACACCATATATTTT.

The V gene is TRBV7-9, the J gene TRBJ1-1, with 9 bases aligning to TRBD1. Looked up from germline, CDR1 is SEHNR and CDR2 is FQNEAQ (reference sequence). The CDR3 has 16 residues. V lost 5 bases to trimming and J lost 4 bases; unmatched junction nucleotides: 11. The CDR3 coding sequence is TGTGCCAGCAGCCGCTTACAGGGGGCGCGGATCACTGAAGCTTTCTTT. Encoded protein: CASSRLQGARITEAFF.

This chain joins TRBV7-8 and TRBJ2-1; D perhaps matches TRBD2 (5 bases). This CDR3 has 16 amino acids. Trimming stripped 5 bases from V and 4 bases from J, with 18 bases between. Germline CDR1 SGHVS, CDR2 FQNEAQ. The CDR3 nucleotides are TGTGCCAGCAGCCCGACGGACTCCATAAGGTACAATGAGCAGTTCTTC. It specifies CASSPTDSIRYNEQFF.

This clone was seen only a few times. CDR3 DNA: TGTGCCAGCAGCCCTTGGGAGGGGCGCCTTGGGGATGGCTACACCTTC. Translated, it gives CASSPWEGRLGDGYTF. The V call is TRBV9, the J call TRBJ1-2; the D gene is possibly TRBD1 (5 bases). Germline CDR1 reads SGDLS; CDR2 reads YYNGEE. The CDR3 loop spans 16 amino acids. Trimming pared 4 bases from V and 6 bases from J, leaving 22 bases between.

J is TRBJ2-3 and V is TRBV7-9; the D is unclear. The V and J ends lost 1 base and 2 bases respectively, with 4 bases between them. Looked up from germline, CDR1 is SEHNR and CDR2 is FQNEAQ (reference sequence). The CDR3 runs 13 residues. Here the CDR3 reads CASSLVYTDTQYF. The CDR3 nucleotides are TGTGCCAGCAGCTTAGTTTACACAGATACGCAGTATTTT.

This chain links TRBV10-3 with TRBJ2-1; TRBD1 matches 8 bases. The V gene end was trimmed by 2 bases and the J gene end by 1 base; junction bases not matched to a gene: 4. Germline CDR1 ENHRY, CDR2 SYGVKD. The CDR3 is 16 residues long. For the CDR3, the DNA is TGTGCCATCAGTGAGGCCGACAGGGGATCCTACAATGAGCAGTTCTTC. Amino acid sequence: CAISEADRGSYNEQFF.

V gene TRBV6-5 combines with J gene TRBJ1-1; 8 nucleotides agree with TRBD1. The CDR3 sequence is 14 residues long. Germline values: CDR1 MNHEY, CDR2 SVGAGI. V lost 6 bases to trimming and J lost 5 bases; unmatched junction nucleotides: 8. The CDR3 DNA follows: TGTGCCAGCAGATCCAGGGGGCTGAGGACTGAAGCTTTCTTT. Protein: CASRSRGLRTEAFF.

The chain carries TRBV6-5 and TRBJ1-2; D remains ambiguous. V lost 2 bases to trimming and J lost 0 bases, with 7 bases between them. Germline values: CDR1 MNHEY, CDR2 SVGAGI. The CDR3 totals 14 residues. CDR3 nucleotides: TGTGCCAGCAGTTACCTAAGCCCTAACTATGGCTACACCTTC. This codes for CASSYLSPNYGYTF.

The chain has TRBV5-1 and TRBJ2-7, with TRBD1 matching over 7 bases. The germline gives CDR1 SGHRS, CDR2 YFSETQ. The CDR3 sequence is 19 residues long. V lost 4 bases, J lost 5 bases, and 24 bases stayed unmatched. The CDR3 here is CASSPLGRGQTLGSNEQYF. The CDR3 DNA reads TGCGCCAGCAGCCCACTAGGAAGGGGACAGACCCTCGGTAGCAACGAGCAGTACTTC. Based on the CDR3 plus reference TRBV5-1 and TRBJ2-7, the full variable domain is KAGVTQTPRYLIKTRGQQVTLSCSPISGHRSVSWYQQTPGQGLQFLFEYFSETQRNKGNFPGRFSGRQFSNSRSEMNVSTLELGDSALYLCASSPLGRGQTLGSNEQYFGPGTRLTVT.

The V and J genes are TRBV7-8 and TRBJ1-2, with D perhaps matching TRBD1 (5 bases). Trimming cost V 3 bases and J 5 bases, with 19 bases left between them. CDR3 size: 16 residues. Germline V CDR1 and CDR2: SGHVS, FQNEAQ. The CDR3 sequence is CASSLTVSKGGYGYTF. The DNA of the CDR3 is TGTGCCAGCAGCTTGACAGTCTCTAAGGGTGGATATGGCTACACCTTC.

The CDR3 bases are TGCAGCGTAGGGACAGGGGGAAGCTCCTACGAGCAGTACTTC. Its protein product is CSVGTGGSSYEQYF. The chain recombines TRBV29-1 with TRBJ2-7, with 11 bases identical to TRBD1. This CDR3 has 14 amino acids. CDR1 and CDR2 from the germline V gene are SQVTM and ANQGSEA. Trimming removed 6 bases from V and 0 bases from J; junction bases left unmatched: 4.

The chain is built from TRBV5-1 and TRBJ2-3; 12 bases agree with TRBD2. The germline gives CDR1 SGHRS, CDR2 YFSETQ. V dropped 2 bases and J dropped 3; count of bases not matched to a gene: 10. This CDR3 has 18 residues. CDR3 in amino acids: CASSLSGTSGPGTDTQYF. The CDR3, as DNA: TGCGCCAGCAGCTTATCCGGGACTAGCGGGCCGGGGACAGATACGCAGTATTTT.

This clone has just one count. The chain employs TRBV14 and TRBJ1-2; 7 nucleotides line up with TRBD1. The CDR3 loop spans 13 amino acids. Trimming took 3 bases from V and 5 from J; bases not matched to a gene: 3. CDR1 SGHDN and CDR2 FVKESK come from the germline V gene. CDR3 loop: CASSQDRRYGYTF. The CDR3 bases are TGTGCCAGCAGCCAGGACAGGAGATATGGCTACACCTTC.